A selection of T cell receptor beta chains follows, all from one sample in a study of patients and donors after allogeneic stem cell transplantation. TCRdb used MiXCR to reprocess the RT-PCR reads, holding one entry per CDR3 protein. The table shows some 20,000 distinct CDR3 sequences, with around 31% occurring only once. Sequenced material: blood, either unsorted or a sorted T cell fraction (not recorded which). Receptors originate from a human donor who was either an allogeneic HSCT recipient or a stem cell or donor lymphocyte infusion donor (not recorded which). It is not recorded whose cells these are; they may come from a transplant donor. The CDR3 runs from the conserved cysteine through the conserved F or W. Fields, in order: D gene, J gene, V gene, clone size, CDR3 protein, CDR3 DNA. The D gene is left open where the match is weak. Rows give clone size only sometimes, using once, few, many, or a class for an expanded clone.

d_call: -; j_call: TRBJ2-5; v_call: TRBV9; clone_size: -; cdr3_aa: CASSVDPIRRDQYF; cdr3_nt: TGTGCCAGCAGCGTAGATCCCATAAGGAGAGACCAGTACTTC
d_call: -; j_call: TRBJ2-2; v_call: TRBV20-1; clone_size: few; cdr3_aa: CSARPPTGELFF; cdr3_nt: TGCAGTGCTAGACCTCCCACCGGGGAGCTGTTTTTT
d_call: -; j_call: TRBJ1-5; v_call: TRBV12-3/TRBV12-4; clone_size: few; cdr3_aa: CASSPRTGTGRPQHF; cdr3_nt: TGTGCCAGCAGTCCACGAACAGGGACCGGGCGGCCCCAGCATTTT
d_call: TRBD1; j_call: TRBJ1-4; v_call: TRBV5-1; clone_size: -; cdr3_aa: CASSASGGVDEKLFF; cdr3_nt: TGCGCCAGCAGCGCCTCAGGGGGCGTAGATGAAAAACTGTTTTTT
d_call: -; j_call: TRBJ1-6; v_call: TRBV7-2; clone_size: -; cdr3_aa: CASSHTDLGHSPLHF; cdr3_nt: TGTGCCAGCAGCCACACGGACCTGGGACATTCACCCCTCCACTTT
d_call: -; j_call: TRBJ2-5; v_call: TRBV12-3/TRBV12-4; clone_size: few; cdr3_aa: CASSLVRSQETQYF; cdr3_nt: TGTGCCAGCAGTTTGGTAAGAAGTCAAGAGACCCAGTACTTC
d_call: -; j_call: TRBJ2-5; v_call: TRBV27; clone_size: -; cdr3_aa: CASSFLGRKETQYF; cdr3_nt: TGTGCCAGCAGTTTCTTAGGGAGGAAAGAGACCCAGTACTTC
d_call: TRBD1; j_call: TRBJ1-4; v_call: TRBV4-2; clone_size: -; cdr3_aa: CASSQGAGTGGREKLFF; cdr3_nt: TGTGCCAGCAGCCAAGGGGCCGGGACAGGGGGCAGGGAAAAACTGTTTTTT
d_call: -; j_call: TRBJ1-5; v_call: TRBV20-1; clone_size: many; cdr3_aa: CSALGHNNQPQHF; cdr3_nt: TGCAGTGCCCTTGGACACAATAATCAGCCCCAGCATTTT
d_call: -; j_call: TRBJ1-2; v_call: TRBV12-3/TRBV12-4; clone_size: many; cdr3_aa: CASRPRGQSNYGYTF; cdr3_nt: TGTGCCAGCAGGCCCCGAGGGCAATCTAACTATGGCTACACCTTC
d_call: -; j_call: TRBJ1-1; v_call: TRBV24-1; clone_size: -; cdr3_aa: CATSDLLGRAFF; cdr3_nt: TGTGCCACCAGTGATTTGTTGGGGAGAGCTTTCTTT
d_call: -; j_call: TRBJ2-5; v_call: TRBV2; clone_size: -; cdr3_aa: CASRNRSRETQYF; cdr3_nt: TGTGCCAGCAGGAACAGGAGCAGAGAGACCCAGTACTTC
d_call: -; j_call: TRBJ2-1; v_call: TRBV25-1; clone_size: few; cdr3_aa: CASSEWAGSEQFF; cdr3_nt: TGTGCCAGCAGTGAATGGGCTGGGAGTGAGCAGTTCTTC
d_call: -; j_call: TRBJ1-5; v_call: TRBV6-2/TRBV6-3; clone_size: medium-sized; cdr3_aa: CASSYSSRGNQPQHF; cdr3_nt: TGTGCCAGCAGTTACTCGTCCAGGGGCAATCAGCCCCAGCATTTT
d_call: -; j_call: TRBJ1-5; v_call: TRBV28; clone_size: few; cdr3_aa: CASRTWPLQPQHF; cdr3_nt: TGTGCCAGCAGAACCTGGCCACTTCAGCCCCAGCATTTT
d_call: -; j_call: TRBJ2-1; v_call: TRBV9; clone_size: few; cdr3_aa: CASSAHRGAGSYNEQFF; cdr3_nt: TGTGCCAGCAGCGCTCACCGGGGGGCCGGGTCCTACAATGAGCAGTTCTTC
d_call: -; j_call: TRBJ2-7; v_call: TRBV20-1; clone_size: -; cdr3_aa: CSAWTKGRGLSYEQYF; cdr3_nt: TGCAGTGCTTGGACAAAGGGGCGGGGGCTTTCCTACGAGCAGTACTTC
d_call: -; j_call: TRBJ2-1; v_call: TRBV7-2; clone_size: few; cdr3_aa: CASSLGGVSYNEQFF; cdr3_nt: TGTGCCAGCAGCTTAGGAGGGGTATCCTACAATGAGCAGTTCTTC
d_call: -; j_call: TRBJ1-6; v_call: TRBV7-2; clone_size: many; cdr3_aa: CASSLGLGSPLHF; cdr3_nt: TGTGCCAGCAGCTTAGGATTGGGTTCACCCCTCCACTTT
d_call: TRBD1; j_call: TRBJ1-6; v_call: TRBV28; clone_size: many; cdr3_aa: CASWDRNSPLHF; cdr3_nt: TGTGCCAGCTGGGACAGAAATTCACCCCTCCACTTT
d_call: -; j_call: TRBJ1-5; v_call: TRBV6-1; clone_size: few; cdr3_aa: CASSVDWDGTYSNQPQHF; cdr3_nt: TGTGCCAGCAGCGTGGATTGGGACGGTACATATAGCAATCAGCCCCAGCATTTT
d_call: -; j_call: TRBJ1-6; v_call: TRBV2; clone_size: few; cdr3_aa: CASSGQAESPLHF; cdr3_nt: TGTGCCAGCAGTGGACAGGCGGAATCACCCCTCCACTTT
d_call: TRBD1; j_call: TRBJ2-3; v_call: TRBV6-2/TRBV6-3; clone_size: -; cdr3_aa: CASSYSDRAPDTQYF; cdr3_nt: TGTGCCAGCAGTTACTCGGACAGGGCCCCAGATACGCAGTATTTT
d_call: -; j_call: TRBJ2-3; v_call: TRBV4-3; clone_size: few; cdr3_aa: CASSPRVTDTQYF; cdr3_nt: TGCGCCAGCAGCCCCAGGGTCACAGATACGCAGTATTTT
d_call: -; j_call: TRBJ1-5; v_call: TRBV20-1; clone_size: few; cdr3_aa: CSARGQPSNQPQHF; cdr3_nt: TGCAGTGCTAGGGGCCAGCCTAGCAATCAGCCCCAGCATTTT
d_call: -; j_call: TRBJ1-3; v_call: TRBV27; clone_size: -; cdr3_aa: CASSSQSGNTIYF; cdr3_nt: TGTGCCAGCAGTAGCCAGTCAGGAAACACCATATATTTT
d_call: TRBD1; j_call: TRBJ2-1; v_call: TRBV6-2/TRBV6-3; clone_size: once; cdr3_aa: CASSYRTGNIFSVDEQFF; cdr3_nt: TGTGCCAGCAGTTACAGGACAGGGAATATCTTCTCGGTCGATGAGCAGTTCTTC
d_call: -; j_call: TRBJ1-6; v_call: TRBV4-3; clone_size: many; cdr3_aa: CASSQGLLGRNSPLHF; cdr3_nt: TGCGCCAGCAGCCAAGGGCTACTTGGGCGTAATTCACCCCTCCACTTT
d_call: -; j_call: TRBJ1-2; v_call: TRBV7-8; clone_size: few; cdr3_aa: CASSSRAHNYGYTF; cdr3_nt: TGTGCCAGCAGCTCAAGGGCTCATAACTATGGCTACACCTTC
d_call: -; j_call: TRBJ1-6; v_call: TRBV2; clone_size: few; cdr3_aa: CASGPFTSSYNSPLHF; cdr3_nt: TGTGCCAGTGGACCCTTTACGAGCTCCTATAATTCACCCCTCCACTTT
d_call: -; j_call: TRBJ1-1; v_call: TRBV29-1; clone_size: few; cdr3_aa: CSVEGPTELATTEAFF; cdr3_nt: TGCAGCGTTGAGGGTCCGACAGAACTTGCGACCACTGAAGCTTTCTTT
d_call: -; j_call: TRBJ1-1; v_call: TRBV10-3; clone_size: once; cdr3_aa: CAIREPGQGTEAFF; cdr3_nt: TGTGCCATCAGAGAACCCGGGCAGGGCACTGAAGCTTTCTTT
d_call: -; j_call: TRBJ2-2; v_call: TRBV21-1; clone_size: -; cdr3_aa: CASSNPGGFTGELFF; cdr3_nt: TGTGCCAGCAGCAATCCTGGCGGGTTCACCGGGGAGCTGTTTTTT
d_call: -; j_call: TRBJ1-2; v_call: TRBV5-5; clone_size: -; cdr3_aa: CASSLAEGEGGYTF; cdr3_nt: TGTGCCAGCAGCTTGGCCGAGGGGGAGGGCGGCTACACCTTC
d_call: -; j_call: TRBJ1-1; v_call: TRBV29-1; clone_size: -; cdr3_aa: CSAMSAPGTEAFF; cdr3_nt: TGCAGCGCCATGTCCGCCCCAGGGACTGAAGCTTTCTTT
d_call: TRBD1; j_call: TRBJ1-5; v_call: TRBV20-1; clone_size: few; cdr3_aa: CSASSRTGGQSSNQPQHF; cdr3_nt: TGCAGTGCTAGCTCGCGGACAGGGGGGCAGAGTAGCAATCAGCCCCAGCATTTT
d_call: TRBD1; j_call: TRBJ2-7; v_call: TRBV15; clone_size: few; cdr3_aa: CATSSGTGGWYEQYF; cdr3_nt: TGTGCCACCAGCAGCGGGACAGGGGGCTGGTACGAGCAGTACTTC
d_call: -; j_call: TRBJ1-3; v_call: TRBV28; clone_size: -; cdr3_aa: CASSLQGPFSGNTIYF; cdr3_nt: TGTGCCAGCAGTTTACAGGGGCCTTTCTCTGGAAACACCATATATTTT
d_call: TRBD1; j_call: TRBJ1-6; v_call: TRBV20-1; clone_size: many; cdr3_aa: CSARNSGGGNSPLHF; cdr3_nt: TGCAGTGCGAGGAACTCAGGGGGAGGGAATTCACCCCTCCACTTT
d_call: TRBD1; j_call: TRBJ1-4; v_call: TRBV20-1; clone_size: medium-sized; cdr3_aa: CSALTGLNEKLFF; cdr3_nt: TGCAGTGCGCTGACAGGGTTAAATGAAAAACTGTTTTTT
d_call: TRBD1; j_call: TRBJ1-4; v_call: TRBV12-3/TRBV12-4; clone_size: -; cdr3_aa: CASSSHRGANEKLFF; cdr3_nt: TGTGCCAGCAGTTCGCACAGGGGGGCTAATGAAAAACTGTTTTTT
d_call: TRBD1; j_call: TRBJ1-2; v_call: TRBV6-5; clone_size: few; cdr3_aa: CASRYPSGGDGYTF; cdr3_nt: TGTGCCAGCAGATACCCCTCAGGGGGCGACGGCTACACCTTC
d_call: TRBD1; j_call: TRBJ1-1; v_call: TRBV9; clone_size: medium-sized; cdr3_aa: CASSVGTGTTEAFF; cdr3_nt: TGTGCCAGCAGCGTAGGGACAGGGACCACTGAAGCTTTCTTT
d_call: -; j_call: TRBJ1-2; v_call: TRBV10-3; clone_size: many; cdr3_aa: CAISESWYPANYGYTF; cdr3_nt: TGTGCCATCAGTGAGTCTTGGTATCCGGCTAACTATGGCTACACCTTC
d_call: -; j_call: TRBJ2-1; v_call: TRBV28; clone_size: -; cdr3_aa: CASTFPAYNEQFF; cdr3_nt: TGTGCCAGCACATTTCCAGCTTACAATGAGCAGTTCTTC
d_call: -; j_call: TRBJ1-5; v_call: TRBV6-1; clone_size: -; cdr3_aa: CASSEARGTGQPQHF; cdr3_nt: TGTGCCAGCAGTGAAGCACGAGGTACGGGCCAGCCCCAGCATTTT
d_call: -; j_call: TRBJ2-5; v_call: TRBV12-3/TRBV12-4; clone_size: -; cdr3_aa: CASSRDTWGWETQYF; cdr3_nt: TGTGCCAGCAGTAGGGACACCTGGGGATGGGAGACCCAGTACTTC
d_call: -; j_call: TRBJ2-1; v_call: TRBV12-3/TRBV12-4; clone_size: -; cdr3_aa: CASSSPFSYNEQFF; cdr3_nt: TGTGCCAGCAGTTCGCCATTCTCCTACAATGAGCAGTTCTTC
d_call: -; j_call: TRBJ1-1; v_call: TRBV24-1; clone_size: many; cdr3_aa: CATSDRTAAGDGREAFF; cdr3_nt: TGTGCCACCAGTGATAGGACCGCCGCGGGGGATGGGAGAGAAGCTTTCTTT
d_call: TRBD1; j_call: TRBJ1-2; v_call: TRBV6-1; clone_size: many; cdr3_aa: CASSEGDRAHGYTF; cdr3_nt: TGTGCCAGCAGTGAAGGGGACAGGGCCCATGGCTACACCTTC
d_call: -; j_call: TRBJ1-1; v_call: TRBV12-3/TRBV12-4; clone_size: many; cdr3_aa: CASSLGAEAFF; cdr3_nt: TGTGCCAGCAGCTTAGGGGCTGAAGCTTTCTTT
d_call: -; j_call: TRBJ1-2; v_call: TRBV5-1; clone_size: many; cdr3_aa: CASSLGRQPNYGYTF; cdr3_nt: TGCGCCAGCAGCTTGGGGAGACAGCCTAACTATGGCTACACCTTC